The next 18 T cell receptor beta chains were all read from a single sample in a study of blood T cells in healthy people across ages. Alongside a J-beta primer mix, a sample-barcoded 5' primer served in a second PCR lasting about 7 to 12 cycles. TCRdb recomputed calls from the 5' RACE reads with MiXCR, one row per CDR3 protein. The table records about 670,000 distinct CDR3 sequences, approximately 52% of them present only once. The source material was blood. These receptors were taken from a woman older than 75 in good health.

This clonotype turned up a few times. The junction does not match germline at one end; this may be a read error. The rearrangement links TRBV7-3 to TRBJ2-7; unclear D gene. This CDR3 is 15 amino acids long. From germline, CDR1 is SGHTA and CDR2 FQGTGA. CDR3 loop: CAGSLILPSNYEQYF. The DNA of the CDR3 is TGTGCCGGCAGCTTAATCCTGCCCAGTAACTACGAGCAGTACTTC. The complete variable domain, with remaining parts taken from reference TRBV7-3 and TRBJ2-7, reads GAGVSQTPSNKVTEKGKYVELRCDPISGHTALYWYRQSLGQGPEFLIYFQGTGAADDSGLPNDRFFAVRPEGSVSTLKIQRTERGDSAVYLCAGSLILPSNYEQYFGPGTRLTVT.

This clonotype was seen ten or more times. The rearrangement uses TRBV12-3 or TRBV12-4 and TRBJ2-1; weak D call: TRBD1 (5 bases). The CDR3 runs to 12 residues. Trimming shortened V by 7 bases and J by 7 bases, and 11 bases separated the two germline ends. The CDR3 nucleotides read TGTGCCAGCATCAACAGGCGGAATGAGCAGTTCTTC. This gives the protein CASINRRNEQFF.

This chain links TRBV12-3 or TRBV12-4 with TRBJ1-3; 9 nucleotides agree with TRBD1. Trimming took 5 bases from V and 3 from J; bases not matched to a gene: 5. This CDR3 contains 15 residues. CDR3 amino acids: CASSPTGGLGNTIYF. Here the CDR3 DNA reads TGTGCCAGCAGTCCGACAGGGGGACTTGGAAACACCATATATTTT.

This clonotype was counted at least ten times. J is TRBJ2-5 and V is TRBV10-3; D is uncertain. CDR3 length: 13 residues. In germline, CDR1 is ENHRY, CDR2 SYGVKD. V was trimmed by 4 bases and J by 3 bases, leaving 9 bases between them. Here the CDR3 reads CAISVQREETQYF. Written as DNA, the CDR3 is TGTGCCATCAGTGTCCAGCGAGAAGAGACCCAGTACTTC.

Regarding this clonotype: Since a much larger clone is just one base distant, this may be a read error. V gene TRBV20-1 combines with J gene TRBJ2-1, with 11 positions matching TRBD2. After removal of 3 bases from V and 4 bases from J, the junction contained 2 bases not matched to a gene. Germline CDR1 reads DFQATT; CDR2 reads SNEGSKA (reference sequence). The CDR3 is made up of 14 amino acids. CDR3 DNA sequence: TGCAGTGCTAGGCCTAGCGGGAGGTACAATGAGCAGTTCTTC. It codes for CSARPSGRYNEQFF.

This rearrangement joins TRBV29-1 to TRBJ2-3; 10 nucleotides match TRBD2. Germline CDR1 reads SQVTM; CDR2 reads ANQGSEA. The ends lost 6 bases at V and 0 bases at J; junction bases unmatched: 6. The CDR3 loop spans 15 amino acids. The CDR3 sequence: CSVWGTSESTDTQYF. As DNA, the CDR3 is TGCAGCGTATGGGGGACTAGCGAGAGCACAGATACGCAGTATTTT.

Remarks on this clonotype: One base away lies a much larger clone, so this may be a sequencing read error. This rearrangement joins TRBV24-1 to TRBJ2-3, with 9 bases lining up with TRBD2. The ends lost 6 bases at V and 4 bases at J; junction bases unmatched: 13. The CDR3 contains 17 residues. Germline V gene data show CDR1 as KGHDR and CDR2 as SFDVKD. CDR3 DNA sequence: TGTGCCACCAGTAATCCGGGAGCGGGAGGATCGGCAGATACGCAGTATTTT. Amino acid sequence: CATSNPGAGGSADTQYF.

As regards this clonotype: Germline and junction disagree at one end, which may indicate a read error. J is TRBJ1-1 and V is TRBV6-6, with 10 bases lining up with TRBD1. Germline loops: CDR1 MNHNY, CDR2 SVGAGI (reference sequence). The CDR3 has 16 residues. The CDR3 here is CASRYYRTGGSTEAFF. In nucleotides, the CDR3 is TGTGCCAGCCGTTACTATAGGACAGGGGGAAGCACTGAAGCTTTCTTT.

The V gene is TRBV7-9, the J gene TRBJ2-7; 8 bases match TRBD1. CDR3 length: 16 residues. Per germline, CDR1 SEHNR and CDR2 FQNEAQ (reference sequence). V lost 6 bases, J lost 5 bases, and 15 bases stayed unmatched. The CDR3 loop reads CASSSDQQGGYHEQYF. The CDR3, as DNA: TGTGCCAGCAGTTCGGACCAACAGGGGGGCTACCACGAGCAGTACTTC.

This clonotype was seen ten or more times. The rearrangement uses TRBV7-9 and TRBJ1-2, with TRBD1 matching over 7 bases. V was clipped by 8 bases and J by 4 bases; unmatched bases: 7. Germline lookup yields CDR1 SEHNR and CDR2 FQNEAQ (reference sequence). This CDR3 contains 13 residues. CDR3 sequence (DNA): TGTGCCAGCTCTTTCGACAGGGTCTATGGCTACACCTTC. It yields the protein CASSFDRVYGYTF.

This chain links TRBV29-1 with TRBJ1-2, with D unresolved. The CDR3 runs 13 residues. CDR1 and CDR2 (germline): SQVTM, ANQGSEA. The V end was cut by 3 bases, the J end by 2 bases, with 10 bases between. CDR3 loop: CSVDSAPNYGYTF. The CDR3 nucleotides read TGCAGCGTTGACTCCGCACCAAACTATGGCTACACCTTC.

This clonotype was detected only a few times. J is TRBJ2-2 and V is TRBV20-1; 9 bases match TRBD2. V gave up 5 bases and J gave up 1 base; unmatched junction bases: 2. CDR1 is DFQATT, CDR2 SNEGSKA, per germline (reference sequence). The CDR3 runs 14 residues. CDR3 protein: CSAPTSGNTGELFF. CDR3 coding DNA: TGCAGTGCTCCGACTAGCGGGAACACCGGGGAGCTGTTTTTT.

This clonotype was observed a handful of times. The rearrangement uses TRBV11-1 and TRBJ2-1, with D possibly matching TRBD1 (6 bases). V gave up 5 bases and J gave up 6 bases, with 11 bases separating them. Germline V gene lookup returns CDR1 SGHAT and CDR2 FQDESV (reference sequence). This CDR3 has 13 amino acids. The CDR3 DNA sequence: TGTGCCAGCAGCCTAGACAGGCCCAATGAGCAGTTCTTC. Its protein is CASSLDRPNEQFF.

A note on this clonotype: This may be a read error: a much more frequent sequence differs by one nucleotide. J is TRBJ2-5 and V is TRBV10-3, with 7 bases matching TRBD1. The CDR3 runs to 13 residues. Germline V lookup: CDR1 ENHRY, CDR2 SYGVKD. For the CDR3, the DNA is TGTACCACTGGACGACAGGGAAGAGAGACCCAGTACTTC. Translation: CTTGRQGRETQYF.

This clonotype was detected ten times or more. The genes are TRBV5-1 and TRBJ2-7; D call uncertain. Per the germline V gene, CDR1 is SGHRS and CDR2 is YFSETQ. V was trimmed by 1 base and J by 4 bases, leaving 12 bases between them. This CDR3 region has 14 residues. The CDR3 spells CASSLRVGPYEQYF. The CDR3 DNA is TGCGCCAGCAGCTTGAGGGTAGGACCTTACGAGCAGTACTTC.

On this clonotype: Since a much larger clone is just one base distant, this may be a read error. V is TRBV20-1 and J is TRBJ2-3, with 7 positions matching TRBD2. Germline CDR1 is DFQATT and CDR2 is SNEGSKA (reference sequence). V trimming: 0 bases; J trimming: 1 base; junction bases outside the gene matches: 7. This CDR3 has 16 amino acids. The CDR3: CSARDDGGSRTDTQYF. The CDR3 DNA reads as TGCAGTGCTAGAGATGACGGGGGGTCTCGCACAGATACGCAGTATTTT.

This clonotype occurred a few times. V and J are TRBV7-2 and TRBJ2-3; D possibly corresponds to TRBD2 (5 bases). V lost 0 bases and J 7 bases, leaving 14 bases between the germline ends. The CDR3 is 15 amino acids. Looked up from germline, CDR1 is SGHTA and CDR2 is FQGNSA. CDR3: CASSLAPGRIHTQYF. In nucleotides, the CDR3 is TGTGCCAGCAGCTTAGCCCCGGGAAGAATACATACGCAGTATTTT.

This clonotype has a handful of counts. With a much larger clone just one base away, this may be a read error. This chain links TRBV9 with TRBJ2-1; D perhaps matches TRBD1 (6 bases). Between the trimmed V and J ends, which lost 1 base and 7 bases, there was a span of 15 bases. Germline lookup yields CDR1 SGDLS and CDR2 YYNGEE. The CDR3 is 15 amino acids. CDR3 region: CASSVLLGGRNEQFF. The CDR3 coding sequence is TGTGCCAGCAGCGTACTACTTGGGGGCCGGAATGAGCAGTTCTTC.